The clone carrying this T cell receptor (beta chain) was detected only once. As yet, its antigen is unknown. Clones were sequenced by immunoSEQ multiplex PCR, and TCRdb holds only the in-frame ones, with some missing. Found here are 97,000 or so clones, about 90% of them singletons; the top ten hold 6.3%. With 2 bases removed from V and 6 bases from J, the gap between germline ends came to 12 bases. CDR3 length: 14 amino acids. The V gene's germline CDR1 is SGDLS and CDR2 YYNGEE. The data were taken from a study of cytomegalovirus exposure and HLA in healthy donors. Whole-study findings and limits: According to a later analysis, TCR clusters from the first cohort tended to co-occur in the 100 to 150 validation repertoires. Researchers reported that a few CMV-associated chains were confirmed in vitro as CMV antigen-specific.

The source of this sequence is a man younger than 35 in good health and CMV-seropositive. The V call is TRBV9, the J call TRBJ2-1; D is undetermined. The source material was PBMCs. The CDR3 coding sequence is TGTGCCAGCAGCGTCCACATAGACACCAATGAGCAGTTCTTC. Its translation is CASSVHIDTNEQFF. The entire variable domain, with the rest obtained from reference TRBV9 and TRBJ2-1, is as follows: DSGVTQTPKHLITATGQRVTLRCSPRSGDLSVYWYQQSLDQGLQFLIQYYNGEERAKGNILERFSAQQFPDLHSELNLSSLELGDSALYFCASSVHIDTNEQFFGPGTRLTVL.